Each of the 14 T cell receptor beta chains below was sequenced from the same sample in a study of shared clonotypes between healthy human individuals. Only in-frame clones appear in the TCRdb table, and some are missing; sequencing was by immunoSEQ multiplex PCR. The sample gives about a million clones, around 74% of which show up once; about 1.5% is in the top ten. The sequencing sample was made of memory CD4+ T cells sorted from blood. Stated subset: CD45RA-negative fraction. The receptors were sampled from a man aged 18 to 29 in good health.

The chain combines TRBV11-2 with TRBJ1-2; 7 positions agree with TRBD1. This CDR3 has 15 amino acids. In germline, CDR1 is SGHAT, CDR2 FQNNGV. Germline trimming cut 5 bases from V and 8 bases from J; bases unmatched to any gene: 14. CDR3 sequence: CASSVRQGGTEGYTF. CDR3 nucleotide sequence: TGTGCCAGCAGCGTGCGACAGGGAGGAACGGAGGGCTACACCTTC.

The genes are TRBV5-1 and TRBJ2-3; possibly TRBD1 for D (5 bases). The germline CDR1 and CDR2 sequences are SGHRS and YFSETQ. Trimming pared 0 bases from V and 0 bases from J, leaving 11 bases between. CDR3 length: 16 amino acids. The CDR3 DNA follows: TGCGCCAGCAGCTTGGGACAGTTATCTAGCACAGATACGCAGTATTTT. Its protein is CASSLGQLSSTDTQYF.

This chain connects TRBV6-5 to TRBJ2-4, with 8 bases matching TRBD2. V shed 5 bases, J shed 9 bases, and the junction held 3 bases outside the gene matches. Germline V gene data show CDR1 as MNHEY and CDR2 as SVGAGI. The CDR3 has 12 residues. CDR3 loop: CASSLSGGIQYF. The CDR3 region has the DNA TGTGCCAGCAGTCTAAGCGGGGGCATTCAGTACTTC.

V usage is TRBV14 and J usage is TRBJ2-2; 10 bases line up with TRBD2. There are 15 residues in the CDR3. The V gene's germline CDR1 is SGHDN and CDR2 FVKESK. The V and J ends lost 6 bases and 4 bases, in that order; junction bases with no gene match: 5. CDR3 sequence reads: CASRPSGSFTGELFF. The CDR3 DNA reads TGTGCCAGCAGGCCTAGCGGGAGTTTCACCGGGGAGCTGTTTTTT.

The V gene is TRBV6-1, the J gene TRBJ1-1; 7 bases are a match to TRBD1. Trimming at V came to 4 bases and at J to 4 bases, leaving 6 bases not matched to a gene. In germline, CDR1 is MNHNS, CDR2 SASEGT. There are 14 residues in the CDR3. The CDR3 region has the DNA TGTGCCAGCAGTGGAATGGACAGGCCCACTGAAGCTTTCTTT. Residues: CASSGMDRPTEAFF.

The CDR3 coding sequence is TGTGCCAGCAGCTTATACCGCGGAGGAAACACCATATATTTT. Its protein is CASSLYRGGNTIYF. The chain recombines TRBV7-2 with TRBJ1-3; D call uncertain. The CDR3 consists of 14 residues. V shed 2 bases and J shed 4 bases, with 9 bases lying between them. Germline CDR1 reads SGHTA; CDR2 reads FQGNSA.

V is TRBV4-1 and J is TRBJ2-7, with 11 nucleotides matching TRBD1. Germline CDR1 is MGHRA and CDR2 is YSYEKL. The CDR3 extends over 15 amino acids. The ends lost 3 bases at V and 7 bases at J; junction bases unmatched: 8. The CDR3 nucleotides are TGCGCCAGCAGCCAGCCGGGACAGGGGGTCGGTGAGCAGTACTTC. Protein sequence: CASSQPGQGVGEQYF.

V gene TRBV5-1 combines with J gene TRBJ2-2, with TRBD2 matching over 14 bases. This CDR3 has 18 residues. Trimming at V came to 2 bases and at J to 5 bases, leaving 8 bases not matched to a gene. Germline CDR1 and CDR2: SGHRS and YFSETQ. The CDR3 is CASSLSGLAGDRTGELFF. Written as DNA, the CDR3 is TGCGCCAGCAGCTTATCGGGACTAGCGGGAGACAGGACCGGGGAGCTGTTTTTT.

This chain connects TRBV1 to TRBJ1-6; TRBD1 is the table's D call, not checked against the DNA. TRBV1 is a pseudogene. The CDR3 has 13 amino acids. CDR3 coding DNA: TGCACCAGCAGCCACAGGGGAAATTCACCCCTCCACTTT. Amino acid sequence: CTSSHRGNSPLHF.

The genes are TRBV7-2 and TRBJ2-5; maybe TRBD2 (6 bases). V lost 5 bases and J 0 bases, leaving 10 bases between the germline ends. CDR1 is SGHTA, CDR2 FQGNSA, per germline. The CDR3 is made up of 14 amino acids. This CDR3 is CASSNSGNQETQYF. In nucleotides, the CDR3 is TGTGCCAGCAGCAATAGCGGAAACCAAGAGACCCAGTACTTC.

This clone has just one count. This chain links TRBV10-3 with TRBJ1-1, with D possibly TRBD1 on 6 matching bases. This CDR3 contains 15 residues. Trimming pared 2 bases from V and 6 bases from J, leaving 16 bases between. Germline values: CDR1 ENHRY, CDR2 SYGVKD. The CDR3 DNA reads as TGTGCCATCAGTGAGAGTGGGGGCGGGTACGCTGAAGCTTTCTTT. This codes for CAISESGGGYAEAFF.

The V gene is TRBV11-3, the J gene TRBJ2-2, with no clear D. The ends were cut back, 0 bases at V and 7 bases at J, with 3 bases in the middle. In germline, CDR1 is SGHNT, CDR2 YENEEA. CDR3 length equals 12 residues. CDR3 nucleotide sequence: TGTGCCAGCAGCTTAGATCGCGGGGAGCTGTTTTTT. This gives the protein CASSLDRGELFF.

CDR3 sequence (DNA): TGCGCCAGCAGCTTGGGACTCGGCTCCTACGAGCAGTACTTC. Its translation: CASSLGLGSYEQYF. This sequence joins TRBV5-1 and TRBJ2-7; D is unclear. The V end lost 0 bases, the J end lost 0 bases, and 7 bases lay between the germline ends. This CDR3 is built from 14 residues. In germline, CDR1 is SGHRS, CDR2 YFSETQ.

This clone was counted a single time. The chain has TRBV4-1 and TRBJ2-7; D could derive from TRBD1 or TRBD2 (5 bases each). Trimming cost V 4 bases and J 3 bases, with 10 bases left between them. The CDR3 spans 13 residues. Per the germline V gene, CDR1 is MGHRA and CDR2 is YSYEKL. In DNA, the CDR3 is TGCGCCAGCAGCCCGGGACCGAACTACGAGCAGTACTTC. It specifies CASSPGPNYEQYF.